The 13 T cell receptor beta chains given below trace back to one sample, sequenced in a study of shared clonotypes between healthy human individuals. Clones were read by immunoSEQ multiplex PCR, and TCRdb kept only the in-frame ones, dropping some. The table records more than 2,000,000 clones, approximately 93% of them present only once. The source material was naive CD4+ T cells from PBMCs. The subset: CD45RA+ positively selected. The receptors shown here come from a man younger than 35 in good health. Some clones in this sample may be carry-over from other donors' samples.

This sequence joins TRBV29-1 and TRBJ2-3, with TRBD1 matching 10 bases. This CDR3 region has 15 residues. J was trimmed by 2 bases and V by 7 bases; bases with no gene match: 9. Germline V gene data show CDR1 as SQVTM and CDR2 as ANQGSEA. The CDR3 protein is CSAAKGQGDTDTQYF. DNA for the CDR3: TGCAGCGCCGCCAAAGGACAGGGGGACACAGATACGCAGTATTTT.

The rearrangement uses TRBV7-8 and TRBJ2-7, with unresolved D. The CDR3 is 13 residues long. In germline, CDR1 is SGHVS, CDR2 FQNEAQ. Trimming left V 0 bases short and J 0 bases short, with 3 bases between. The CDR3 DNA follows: TGTGCCAGCAGCTTAGCGAGCTCCTACGAGCAGTACTTC. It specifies CASSLASSYEQYF.

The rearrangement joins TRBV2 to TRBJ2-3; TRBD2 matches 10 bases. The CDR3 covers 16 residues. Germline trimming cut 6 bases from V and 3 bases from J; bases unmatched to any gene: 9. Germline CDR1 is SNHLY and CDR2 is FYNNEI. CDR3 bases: TGTGCCAGCAGACTCAGGACTAGCGGAATGACAGATACGCAGTATTTT. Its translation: CASRLRTSGMTDTQYF.

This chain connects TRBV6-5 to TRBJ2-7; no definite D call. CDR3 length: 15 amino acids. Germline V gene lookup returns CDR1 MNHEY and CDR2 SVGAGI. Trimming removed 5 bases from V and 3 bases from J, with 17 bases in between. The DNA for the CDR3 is TGTGCCAGCAGTCTACTCGGGCGGAGCGACTACGAGCAGTACTTC. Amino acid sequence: CASSLLGRSDYEQYF.

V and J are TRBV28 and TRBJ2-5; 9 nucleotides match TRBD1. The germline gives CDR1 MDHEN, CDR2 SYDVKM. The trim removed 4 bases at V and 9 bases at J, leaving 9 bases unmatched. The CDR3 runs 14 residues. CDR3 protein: CASSSRTGAEAQYF. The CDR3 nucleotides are TGTGCCAGCAGTTCCAGGACAGGGGCCGAGGCCCAGTACTTC.

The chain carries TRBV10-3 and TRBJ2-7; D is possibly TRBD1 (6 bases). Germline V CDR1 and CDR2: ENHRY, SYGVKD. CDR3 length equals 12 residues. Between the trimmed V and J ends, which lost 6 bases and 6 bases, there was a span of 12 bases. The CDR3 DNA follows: TGTGCCATCAGCGAGAACAGGGTCGAGCAGTACTTC. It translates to CAISENRVEQYF.

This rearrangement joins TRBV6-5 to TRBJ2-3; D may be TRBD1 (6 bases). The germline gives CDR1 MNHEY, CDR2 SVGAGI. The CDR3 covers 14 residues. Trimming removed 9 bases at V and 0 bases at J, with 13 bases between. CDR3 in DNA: TGTGCCAGTGCCAGGGGTGTAAGCACAGATACGCAGTATTTT. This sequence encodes CASARGVSTDTQYF.

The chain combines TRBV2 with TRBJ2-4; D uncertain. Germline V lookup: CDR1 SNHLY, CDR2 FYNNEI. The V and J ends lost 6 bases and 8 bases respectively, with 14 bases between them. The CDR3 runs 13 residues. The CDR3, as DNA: TGTGCCAGCAGCGGCCGGCCCCGGGACATTCAGTACTTC. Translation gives CASSGRPRDIQYF.

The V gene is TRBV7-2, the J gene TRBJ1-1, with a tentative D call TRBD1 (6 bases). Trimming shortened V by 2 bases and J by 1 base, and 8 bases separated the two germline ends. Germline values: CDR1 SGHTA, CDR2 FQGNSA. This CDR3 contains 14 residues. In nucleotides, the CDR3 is TGTGCCAGCAGCTTATACAGGGAGAACACTGAAGCTTTCTTT. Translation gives CASSLYRENTEAFF.

CDR3 sequence: CAWSPPEGSNSPLHF. For the CDR3, the DNA is TGTGCCTGGAGTCCCCCCGAGGGGTCCAATTCACCCCTCCACTTT. The chain carries TRBV30 and TRBJ1-6; a weak D match, TRBD1 (5 bases). Germline values: CDR1 GTSNPN, CDR2 SVGIG (reference sequence). The CDR3 totals 15 residues. Trimming removed 2 bases at V and 7 bases at J, with 15 bases between.

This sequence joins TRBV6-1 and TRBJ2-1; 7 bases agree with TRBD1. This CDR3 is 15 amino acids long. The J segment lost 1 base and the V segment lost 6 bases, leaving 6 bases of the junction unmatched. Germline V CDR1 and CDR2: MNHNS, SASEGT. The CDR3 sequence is CASRGQIGSYNEQFF. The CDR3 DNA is TGTGCCAGCAGGGGACAGATCGGGTCCTACAATGAGCAGTTCTTC.

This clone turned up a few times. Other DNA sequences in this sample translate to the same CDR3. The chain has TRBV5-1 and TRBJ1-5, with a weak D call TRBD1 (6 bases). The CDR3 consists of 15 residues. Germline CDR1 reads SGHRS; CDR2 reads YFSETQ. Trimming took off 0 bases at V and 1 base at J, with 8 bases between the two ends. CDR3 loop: CASSLEGGSNQPQHF. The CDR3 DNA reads TGCGCCAGCAGCTTGGAAGGGGGAAGCAATCAGCCCCAGCATTTT.

The CDR3: CASSPLLLADTQETQYF. CDR3 sequence (DNA): TGTGCCAGCTCACCACTCTTGCTAGCGGATACACAAGAGACCCAGTACTTC. J is TRBJ2-5 and V is TRBV18; 7 bases are shared with TRBD2. The V and J ends lost 1 base and 2 bases, in that order; junction bases with no gene match: 10. There are 17 residues in the CDR3. Germline-derived CDR1 and CDR2 are KGHSH and LQKENI.